Listed here are 25 T cell receptor beta chains from one sample, sequenced in a study of regulatory T cells in long-lasting Graves disease. The time point was: newly diagnosed GD, antithyroid drugs for less than 3 months. Researchers made the TCR library from RNA that was extracted from PBMCs. In building TCR beta libraries, iRepertoire HTBI primers were used together with Arm-PCR of CDR3 regions. MiXCR, applied by TCRdb to the multiplex PCR reads, yields one record per CDR3 protein. The repertoire consists of hundreds of thousands of distinct CDR3 sequences, with 16% occurring once and the leading ten covering roughly 27%. This same sample was also part of a study on T cells in Graves' hyperthyroidism and ophthalmopathy.

Here the sequenced sample was peripheral blood mononuclear cells (PBMCs), taken at new diagnosis, from a patient treated with antithyroid drugs. The receptors originated from a man between 35 and 55 years old with Graves disease.

In its sample, this clonotype was seen many times. CDR3 DNA: TGTGCCAGCAGTCCCCCAATGGGGGGGAATCAGCCCCAGCATTTT. Translated, it gives CASSPPMGGNQPQHF. This chain uses TRBV28 with TRBJ1-5; possible D gene TRBD1, 5 bases. There are 15 residues in the CDR3. V was clipped by 5 bases and J by 4 bases, with 15 bases between them. Germline V CDR1 and CDR2: MDHEN, SYDVKM.

The table lists this clonotype with a few counts. CDR3 in DNA: TGTGCCATCAGTGGACAGGAGAGCGGGATTCGGTATTTT. Its protein is CAISGQESGIRYF. This chain uses TRBV10-3 with TRBJ2-3, with D possibly being TRBD2 (7 bases). V was pared by 4 bases and J by 14 bases, with 19 bases between. In germline, CDR1 is ENHRY, CDR2 SYGVKD. The CDR3 covers 13 residues.

At least ten counts were recorded for this clonotype. The chain uses TRBV27 and TRBJ1-6, with D tentatively TRBD1 (5 bases). Germline V gene data show CDR1 as MNHEY and CDR2 as SMNVEV (reference sequence). CDR3 length: 15 residues. Trimming stripped 5 bases from V and 9 bases from J, with 17 bases between. The DNA for the CDR3 is TGTGCCAGCAGTCCCTGGACAAGGTCCAGTTCACCCCTCCACTTT. Translated, it gives CASSPWTRSSSPLHF.

A word on this clonotype: A clone one base away is much larger, so this may be a read error. The rearrangement joins TRBV2 to TRBJ2-7; D is possibly TRBD2 (5 bases). V lost 8 bases and J 7 bases, leaving 24 bases between the germline ends. The CDR3 loop spans 15 amino acids. The germline V gene encodes CDR1 SNHLY and CDR2 FYNNEI. The CDR3 loop is CASASQLGSYNEQYF. The DNA of the CDR3 is TGTGCCAGCGCGAGCCAACTAGGGAGTTACAATGAGCAGTACTTC.

This clonotype showed up many times. This chain joins TRBV7-2 and TRBJ2-5; TRBD2 matches 12 bases. J gave up 4 bases and V 6 bases, and 9 bases lay outside the gene matches. This CDR3 contains 16 residues. Germline V gene lookup returns CDR1 SGHTA and CDR2 FQGNSA. CDR3 nucleotide sequence: TGTGCCAGCAGTCTAGCGGGGGGGTGGGTTGGAGAGACCCAGTACTTC. Encoded protein: CASSLAGGWVGETQYF. The full variable domain, in which reference TRBV7-2 and TRBJ2-5 provide the parts outside the CDR3, is GAGVSQSPSNKVTEKGKDVELRCDPISGHTALYWYRQSLGQGLEFLIYFQGNSAPDKSGLPSDRFSAERTGGSVSTLTIQRTQQEDSAVYLCASSLAGGWVGETQYFGPGTRLLVL.

This chain links TRBV20-1 with TRBJ2-3, with 8 positions matching TRBD2. Trimming took 4 bases from V and 4 from J; bases not matched to a gene: 7. This CDR3 contains 14 residues. CDR1 DFQATT and CDR2 SNEGSKA come from the germline V gene (reference sequence). As DNA, the CDR3 is TGCAGTGCTAACGATAGCGGGGAGTCAGATACGCAGTATTTT. Its translation: CSANDSGESDTQYF.

The genes are TRBV29-1 and TRBJ2-4; tentatively, D is TRBD1 or TRBD2 (5 bases each). From germline, CDR1 is SQVTM and CDR2 ANQGSEA. This CDR3 comprises 15 residues. Trimming removed 5 bases at V and 2 bases at J, with 16 bases between. CDR3 sequence (DNA): TGCAGCGTTCGTGGGACCCTCAAACCCAAAAACATTCAGTACTTC. Translation gives CSVRGTLKPKNIQYF.

This clonotype was counted ten times or more. The rearrangement links TRBV28 to TRBJ1-4, with 7 bases that match TRBD1. J gave up 8 bases and V 4 bases, and 7 bases lay outside the gene matches. The V gene's germline CDR1 is MDHEN and CDR2 SYDVKM. There are 14 residues in the CDR3. The CDR3 DNA is TGTGCCAGCAGTTCGACAGGGCTGGGCGAAAAACTGTTTTTT. Protein sequence: CASSSTGLGEKLFF.

This clonotype was counted many times. J is TRBJ2-3 and V is TRBV2; possibly TRBD1 for D (8 bases). V was cut by 6 bases and J by 3 bases, with 13 bases left in between. The V gene's germline CDR1 is SNHLY and CDR2 FYNNEI. There are 14 residues in the CDR3. The CDR3 region is CASSNRGGTDTQYF. The CDR3 bases are TGTGCCAGCAGCAACAGGGGGGGGACAGATACGCAGTATTTT. Full variable domain (remainder filled in from reference TRBV2 and TRBJ2-3): EPEVTQTPSHQVTQMGQEVILRCVPISNHLYFYWYRQILGQKVEFLVSFYNNEISEKSEIFDDQFSVERPDGSNFTLKIRSTKLEDSAMYFCASSNRGGTDTQYFGPGTRLTVL.

The rearrangement uses TRBV5-1 and TRBJ2-7; D remains ambiguous. The CDR3 spans 14 residues. Germline values: CDR1 SGHRS, CDR2 YFSETQ. Trimming cost V 0 bases and J 3 bases, with 10 bases left between them. CDR3 sequence: CASSLVEEGYEQYF. The CDR3 DNA is TGCGCCAGCAGCTTGGTTGAAGAAGGCTACGAGCAGTACTTC.

This clonotype was seen more than once but under ten times. V and J are TRBV15 and TRBJ2-3, with D perhaps TRBD1 or TRBD2 (5 bases each). CDR3 length equals 13 residues. Per germline, CDR1 LNHNV and CDR2 YYDKDF (reference sequence). Trimming removed 5 bases from V and 9 bases from J, with 15 bases in between. The CDR3 region is CATSARLGETQYF. The CDR3 DNA sequence: TGTGCCACCAGCGCGAGATTGGGGGAAACGCAGTATTTT.

For this clonotype: This probably arose from a read error, given a far larger clone one base away. The rearrangement joins TRBV24-1 to TRBJ2-1; D uncertain. Germline loops: CDR1 KGHDR, CDR2 SFDVKD. The CDR3 contains 13 residues. V was pared by 3 bases and J by 13 bases, with 15 bases between. CDR3 loop: CATSDPAGETQFF. The CDR3 bases are TGTGCCACCAGTGATCCCGCCGGCGAGACCCAGTTCTTC.

This clonotype was seen repeatedly, ten times or more. This chain joins TRBV11-2 and TRBJ2-3; D may be TRBD1 (6 bases). Germline CDR1 is SGHAT and CDR2 is FQNNGV. The CDR3 runs 18 residues. V was shortened by 0 bases and J by 0 bases, with 16 bases between the two germline ends. The CDR3 nucleotides read TGTGCCAGCAGCTTAGAGGGGGCTAGTTTCAAAAGCACAGATACGCAGTATTTT. Protein product: CASSLEGASFKSTDTQYF.

This clonotype was observed many times. DNA for the CDR3: TGTGCCAGCAGCTCGGACAGGGGATCCGATACGCAGTATTTT. This encodes CASSSDRGSDTQYF. The J gene is TRBJ2-3, the V gene TRBV11-1; TRBD1 agrees at 9 bases. The V segment lost 4 bases and the J segment 6 bases; nucleotides outside the gene matches: 5. CDR1 is SGHAT and CDR2 is FQDESV in the germline V gene (reference sequence). The length of the CDR3 is 14 residues.

This rearrangement joins TRBV2 to TRBJ2-3, with 16 bases identical to TRBD2. CDR3 size: 19 residues. Looked up from germline, CDR1 is SNHLY and CDR2 is FYNNEI. J gave up 5 bases and V 6 bases, and 14 bases lay outside the gene matches. In nucleotides, the CDR3 is TGTGCCAGCAGACCTCCCTGGGGACTAGCGGGGGGGCCTCAAGATACGCAGTATTTT. Its protein is CASRPPWGLAGGPQDTQYF.

There are many counts of this clonotype. The chain is built from TRBV6-5 and TRBJ2-1; TRBD1 might be the D (5 bases). The CDR3 loop spans 15 amino acids. V gave up 0 bases and J gave up 4 bases, with 10 bases separating them. The germline V gene has CDR1 MNHEY and CDR2 SVGAGI. The CDR3 region is CASSYSTERYNEQFF. CDR3 nucleotides: TGTGCCAGCAGTTACTCGACAGAAAGATACAATGAGCAGTTCTTC.

This clonotype was counted ten times or more. V and J are TRBV3-1 and TRBJ2-5, with D perhaps matching TRBD1 (5 bases). The germline V and J ends were trimmed by 1 base and 7 bases, with 13 bases remaining between them. CDR3 length: 14 residues. Germline V gene sequence: CDR1 LGHDT, CDR2 YNNKEL (reference sequence). DNA for the CDR3: TGTGCCAGCAGCCAAGGGACACAATCAGGGACCCAGTACTTC. Its protein is CASSQGTQSGTQYF.

This clonotype was seen at least ten times. The chain recombines TRBV6-1 with TRBJ1-6; D gene unclear. Per germline, CDR1 MNHNS and CDR2 SASEGT. V dropped 4 bases and J dropped 14 bases, with 12 bases sitting between them. CDR3 size: 12 residues. Written as DNA, the CDR3 is TGTGCCAGCAGTGGAAGTAGACGAACCCTCCACTTT. This sequence encodes CASSGSRRTLHF.

V and J are TRBV10-2 and TRBJ1-6; D is uncertain. Trimming removed 7 bases at V and 1 base at J, with 2 bases between. The CDR3 is 12 residues long. CDR1 is WSHSY, CDR2 SAAADI, per germline. CDR3 loop: CASTSYNSPLHF. The CDR3 DNA follows: TGCGCCAGCACTTCCTATAATTCACCCCTCCACTTT.

This clonotype was counted many times. The V call is TRBV11-2, the J call TRBJ2-2, with a tentative D call TRBD1 (5 bases). This CDR3 spans 15 amino acids. Trimming cost V 3 bases and J 0 bases, with 8 bases left between them. CDR1 is SGHAT, CDR2 FQNNGV, per germline. The CDR3 loop is CASSLLTANTGELFF. In DNA, the CDR3 is TGTGCCAGCAGCTTGTTGACAGCGAACACCGGGGAGCTGTTTTTT.

This clonotype was picked up many times. The chain recombines TRBV2 with TRBJ1-5; 9 bases align to TRBD1. V lost 4 bases and J lost 7; bases outside the gene matches: 11. Germline CDR1 is SNHLY and CDR2 is FYNNEI. The CDR3 loop spans 16 amino acids. The CDR3 DNA is TGTGCCAGCAGTGCTGAGCCGGGACAGGGAGTCCAGCCCCAGCATTTT. This encodes CASSAEPGQGVQPQHF.

The gene calls are TRBV6-1 and TRBJ2-7; 8 bases are a match to TRBD2. J lost 5 bases, V lost 0 bases, and 9 bases had no gene match. The CDR3 runs to 16 residues. CDR1 and CDR2 from the germline V gene are MNHNS and SASEGT. The CDR3 DNA is TGTGCCAGCAGTGAAGCCGCGTGGACTAGCCGCGACGAGCAGTACTTC. It specifies CASSEAAWTSRDEQYF.

V is TRBV11-3 and J is TRBJ1-1; TRBD1 is a possible D gene (6 bases). The V gene's germline CDR1 is SGHNT and CDR2 YENEEA. Trimming pared 6 bases from V and 0 bases from J, leaving 14 bases between. CDR3 size: 15 residues. This CDR3 reads CASSLDSDMNTEAFF. The DNA of the CDR3 is TGTGCCAGCAGTTTGGACAGTGACATGAACACTGAAGCTTTCTTT.

This clonotype came up many times. The V and J genes are TRBV5-7 and TRBJ2-1; TRBD2 matches at 7 bases. TRBV5-7 is assigned to the ORF class and has an uncertain function. V trimming: 3 bases; J trimming: 3 bases; junction bases outside the gene matches: 9. The CDR3 loop spans 16 amino acids. The CDR3 DNA follows: TGTGCCAGCAGCTCAGACCTAGCGGAGAACTACAATGAGCAGTTCTTC. Amino acid sequence: CASSSDLAENYNEQFF.

This clonotype appeared many times. The V call is TRBV3-1, the J call TRBJ1-6, with D uncertain. The germline gives CDR1 LGHDT, CDR2 YNNKEL (reference sequence). V dropped 2 bases and J dropped 7 bases, with 6 bases sitting between them. The length of the CDR3 is 13 residues. CDR3 DNA: TGTGCCAGCAGCCAATTGCAGAATTCACCCCTCCACTTT. Its translation is CASSQLQNSPLHF.